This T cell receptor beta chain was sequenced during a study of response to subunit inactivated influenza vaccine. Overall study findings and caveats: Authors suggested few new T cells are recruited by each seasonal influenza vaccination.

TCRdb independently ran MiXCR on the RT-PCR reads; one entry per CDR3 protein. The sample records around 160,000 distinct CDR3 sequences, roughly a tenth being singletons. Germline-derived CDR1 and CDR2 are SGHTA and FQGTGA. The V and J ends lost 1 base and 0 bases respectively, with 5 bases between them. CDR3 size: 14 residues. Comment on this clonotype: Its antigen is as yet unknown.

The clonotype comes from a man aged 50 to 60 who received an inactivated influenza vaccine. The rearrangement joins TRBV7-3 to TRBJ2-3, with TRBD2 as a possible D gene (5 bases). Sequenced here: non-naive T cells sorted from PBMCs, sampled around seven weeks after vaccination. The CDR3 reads CASSLRGSTDTQYF. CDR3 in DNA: TGTGCCAGCAGCTTAAGAGGGAGCACAGATACGCAGTATTTT.